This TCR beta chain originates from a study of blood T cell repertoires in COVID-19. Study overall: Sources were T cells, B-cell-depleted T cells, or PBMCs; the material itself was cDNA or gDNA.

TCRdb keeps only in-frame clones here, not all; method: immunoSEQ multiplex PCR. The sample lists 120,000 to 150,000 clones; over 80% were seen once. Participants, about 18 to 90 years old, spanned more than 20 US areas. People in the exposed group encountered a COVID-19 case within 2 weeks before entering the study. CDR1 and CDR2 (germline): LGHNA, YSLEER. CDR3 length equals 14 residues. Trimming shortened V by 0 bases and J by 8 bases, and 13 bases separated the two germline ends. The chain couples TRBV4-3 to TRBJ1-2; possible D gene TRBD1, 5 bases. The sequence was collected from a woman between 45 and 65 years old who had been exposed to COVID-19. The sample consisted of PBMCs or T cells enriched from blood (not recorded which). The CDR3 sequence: CASSQDYRSLGYTF. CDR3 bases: TGCGCCAGCAGCCAAGATTACAGGTCCCTAGGCTACACCTTC.